This T cell receptor (beta chain) stems from a study of control samples from healthy donors and cancer patients. Some clones are missing from TCRdb's copy, which holds only in-frame ones; the method was immunoSEQ multiplex PCR. The sample records hundreds of thousands of clones, roughly 80% being singletons. V was clipped by 4 bases and J by 5 bases, with 19 bases between them. The CDR3 loop spans 16 amino acids. The germline gives CDR1 SGHTS, CDR2 YDEGEE. The specimen sequenced was PBMCs. The chain joins TRBV5-8 to TRBJ2-1; D is perhaps TRBD2 (5 bases). This clonotype was sampled from a woman aged 60 to 75 with lung cancer. This CDR3 reads CASSLPYYPRDNEQFF. For the CDR3, the DNA is TGTGCCAGCAGCCTGCCCTACTACCCGAGGGACAATGAGCAGTTCTTC. Based on the CDR3 plus reference TRBV5-8 and TRBJ2-1, the full variable domain is EAGVTQSPTHLIKTRGQQATLRCSPISGHTSVYWYQQALGLGLQFLLWYDEGEERNRGNFPPRFSGRQFPNYSSELNVNALELEDSALYLCASSLPYYPRDNEQFFGPGTRLTVL.